The next 24 T cell receptor beta chains were all read from a single sample in a study of blood T cells in healthy people across ages. Next came a second PCR, run for about 7 to 12 cycles, which used a sample-barcoded 5' primer along with a J-beta primer mix. Each CDR3 protein is one row after TCRdb ran MiXCR on the 5' RACE reads. The profile covers fewer than 800,000 distinct CDR3 sequences, with approximately 30% appearing a single time and 15% to 17% taken by the ten largest. The sample consisted of blood. All receptors derive from a woman of 80 years or more in good health.

This clonotype was observed a handful of times. V usage is TRBV20-1 and J usage is TRBJ1-1; unclear D gene. The V end was cut by 6 bases, the J end by 10 bases, with 15 bases between. The CDR3 runs to 11 residues. Germline V lookup: CDR1 DFQATT, CDR2 SNEGSKA (reference sequence). The CDR3 loop reads CSAKRQSRAFF. For the CDR3, the DNA is TGCAGTGCCAAGAGGCAGTCTAGAGCTTTCTTT.

The chain carries TRBV6-5 and TRBJ1-1; the D gene is possibly TRBD1 (5 bases). CDR3 length: 13 residues. V lost 2 bases and J lost 4, with 8 bases in between. The germline V gene encodes CDR1 MNHEY and CDR2 SVGAGI. CDR3 loop: CASSYNGGTEAFF. The CDR3 bases are TGTGCCAGCAGTTACAATGGGGGCACTGAAGCTTTCTTT.

This clonotype was seen ten or more times. The chain uses TRBV3-1 and TRBJ2-1; D uncertain. Trimming removed 2 bases from V and 0 bases from J, with 11 bases in between. This CDR3 contains 16 residues. Germline V gene data show CDR1 as LGHDT and CDR2 as YNNKEL (reference sequence). As DNA, the CDR3 is TGTGCCAGCAGCCAAAACCCTCCAAGCTCCTACAATGAGCAGTTCTTC. Translated: CASSQNPPSSYNEQFF.

As regards this clonotype: With a much larger clone just one base away, this may be a read error. The chain uses TRBV7-9 and TRBJ1-2; the match to TRBD1 covers 9 bases. CDR1 and CDR2 (germline): SEHNR, FQNEAQ (reference sequence). V was pared by 4 bases and J by 7 bases, with 7 bases of the junction left unmatched. The CDR3 has 14 amino acids. CDR3 DNA: TGTGCCAGCAGCTGCACGACAGGGGGTGCTGGCTACACCTTC. This sequence encodes CASSCTTGGAGYTF.

This chain joins TRBV5-1 and TRBJ1-1, with 11 positions matching TRBD1. The length of the CDR3 is 16 residues. V gave up 4 bases and J gave up 4 bases; unmatched junction bases: 9. CDR1 is SGHRS, CDR2 YFSETQ, per germline. The CDR3 DNA reads as TGCGCCAGCAGCCTATGGACAGGGGGCGAGGGCACTGAAGCTTTCTTT. Its translation is CASSLWTGGEGTEAFF.

This clonotype was observed many times. This CDR3 is CSVLGTGLATQYF. Written as DNA, the CDR3 is TGCAGCGTTCTAGGGACAGGGTTGGCGACCCAGTACTTC. The chain uses TRBV29-1 and TRBJ2-5, with 9 bases lining up with TRBD1. Germline trimming cut 5 bases from V and 7 bases from J; bases unmatched to any gene: 8. The CDR3 spans 13 residues. Germline values: CDR1 SQVTM, CDR2 ANQGSEA.

This clonotype occurred many times. The chain combines TRBV20-1 with TRBJ1-4; 11 positions match TRBD1. This CDR3 spans 16 amino acids. V lost 5 bases, J lost 10 bases, and 15 bases stayed unmatched. Germline V gene data show CDR1 as DFQATT and CDR2 as SNEGSKA (reference sequence). In DNA form, the CDR3 reads TGCAGTGCTGCCGGGACAGGGGGTTTAGGGCACGGAAAACTGTTTTTT. Amino acid sequence: CSAAGTGGLGHGKLFF.

The table lists this clonotype with a count of one. The chain couples TRBV5-1 to TRBJ2-1; 9 bases are a match to TRBD2. This CDR3 has 15 residues. The ends lost 3 bases at V and 4 bases at J; junction bases unmatched: 5. Germline V gene data show CDR1 as SGHRS and CDR2 as YFSETQ. CDR3 coding DNA: TGCGCCAGCAGCTCGGCCACTAGCGGGTACAATGAGCAGTTCTTC. This gives the protein CASSSATSGYNEQFF.

This clonotype has only a few counts. The V gene is TRBV6-6, the J gene TRBJ1-1, with D unresolved. V lost 11 bases to trimming and J lost 9 bases, with 16 bases between them. CDR3 length: 11 residues. The V gene's germline CDR1 is MNHNY and CDR2 SVGAGI (reference sequence). The CDR3 protein is CAGKTGVKAFF. Here the CDR3 DNA reads TGTGCCGGTAAGACCGGGGTGAAAGCTTTCTTT.

The chain joins TRBV7-2 to TRBJ1-2; D uncertain. Trimming stripped 2 bases from V and 1 base from J, with 8 bases between. Germline assignment: CDR1 SGHTA and CDR2 FQGNSA. The CDR3 contains 14 residues. CDR3: CASSLFRLNYGYTF. CDR3 nucleotides: TGTGCCAGCAGCTTATTCAGGCTTAACTATGGCTACACCTTC.

This rearrangement joins TRBV30 to TRBJ1-1, with 9 bases identical to TRBD1. The CDR3 runs to 16 residues. The germline CDR1 and CDR2 sequences are GTSNPN and SVGIG (reference sequence). Trimming at V came to 2 bases and at J to 1 base, leaving 8 bases not matched to a gene. CDR3 amino acids: CAWSNPRTGENTEAFF. The DNA of the CDR3 is TGTGCCTGGAGTAACCCTAGGACAGGGGAGAACACTGAAGCTTTCTTT. The complete variable domain, with remaining parts taken from reference TRBV30 and TRBJ1-1, reads SQTIHQWPATLVQPVGSPLSLECTVEGTSNPNLYWYRQAAGRGLQLLFYSVGIGQISSEVPQNLSASRPQDRQFILSSKKLLLSDSGFYLCAWSNPRTGENTEAFFGQGTRLTVV.

This clonotype was counted many times. This rearrangement joins TRBV7-2 to TRBJ2-1; D tentatively reads TRBD1 or TRBD2 (5 bases each). Trimming stripped 0 bases from V and 9 bases from J, with 24 bases between. Germline lookup yields CDR1 SGHTA and CDR2 FQGNSA. CDR3 size: 18 residues. This CDR3 reads CASSLALNIGTRSVEQFF. In DNA form, the CDR3 reads TGTGCCAGCAGCTTAGCGCTAAATATCGGGACCAGGTCGGTTGAGCAGTTCTTC.

There are many counts of this clonotype. The rearrangement joins TRBV6-5 to TRBJ2-1; D is uncertain. The CDR3 runs to 14 residues. Trimming left V 4 bases short and J 5 bases short, with 12 bases between. Germline lookup yields CDR1 MNHEY and CDR2 SVGAGI. CDR3 DNA sequence: TGTGCCAGCAGTTTGGGTGGATTCGACAATGAGCAGTTCTTC. As protein: CASSLGGFDNEQFF.

This clonotype was detected many times. The rearrangement joins TRBV27 to TRBJ2-1; 7 nucleotides align to TRBD2. Germline lookup yields CDR1 MNHEY and CDR2 SMNVEV (reference sequence). Unmatched junction bases numbered 11, after V lost 4 bases and J lost 5 bases. The CDR3 runs 16 residues. DNA of the CDR3: TGTGCCAGCAGTTCCCCCAGCGGGGCAGTCAACAATGAGCAGTTCTTC. It specifies CASSSPSGAVNNEQFF.

In its sample, this clonotype was seen a few times. The chain recombines TRBV4-2 with TRBJ2-3; TRBD2 aligns across 7 bases. J gave up 6 bases and V 0 bases, and 9 bases lay outside the gene matches. CDR1 is LGHNA, CDR2 YNFKEQ, per germline. This CDR3 has 16 amino acids. For the CDR3, the DNA is TGTGCCAGCAGCCAAGAAGCGGGGATTACGGTGGATACGCAGTATTTT. Protein: CASSQEAGITVDTQYF.

The rearrangement links TRBV19 to TRBJ2-2, with 11 positions matching TRBD1. The germline V gene encodes CDR1 LNHDA and CDR2 SQIVND (reference sequence). The V segment lost 7 bases and the J segment 4 bases; nucleotides outside the gene matches: 5. The CDR3 runs to 15 residues. The CDR3 region is CASTLDRGLTGELFF. CDR3 DNA: TGTGCCAGTACTTTGGACAGGGGGCTCACCGGGGAGCTGTTTTTT.

This clonotype came up many times. This sequence joins TRBV7-2 and TRBJ2-5; TRBD1 might be the D (5 bases). Trimming cost V 4 bases and J 2 bases, with 14 bases left between them. This CDR3 spans 15 amino acids. Germline-derived CDR1 and CDR2 are SGHTA and FQGNSA. Written as DNA, the CDR3 is TGTGCCAGCAGCTCACAGGACCGGGCTCAAGAGACCCAGTACTTC. It codes for CASSSQDRAQETQYF.

About this clonotype itself: One base away lies a much larger clone, so this may be a sequencing read error. This rearrangement joins TRBV6-1 to TRBJ2-7, with D tentatively TRBD1 (6 bases). The J call could be wrong; TRBJ2-1 is a better fit for the DNA end. The CDR3 has 14 amino acids. Germline V gives CDR1 MNHNS, CDR2 SASEGT. The CDR3 protein is CASKGTTEPYEQFF. CDR3 DNA sequence: TGTGCCAGCAAAGGGACAACCGAGCCCTACGAGCAGTTCTTC.

This clonotype was recorded at least ten times. The chain employs TRBV15 and TRBJ1-5, with D perhaps matching TRBD1 (6 bases). Germline values: CDR1 LNHNV, CDR2 YYDKDF (reference sequence). The CDR3 runs to 15 residues. The ends were cut back, 0 bases at V and 7 bases at J, with 13 bases in the middle. CDR3 amino acids: CATSRESGTSQPQHF. The CDR3 coding sequence is TGTGCCACCAGCAGAGAGTCAGGGACAAGCCAGCCCCAGCATTTT.

The chain employs TRBV5-1 and TRBJ1-6, with D uncertain. Germline-derived CDR1 and CDR2 are SGHRS and YFSETQ. V was trimmed by 0 bases and J by 6 bases, leaving 16 bases between them. This CDR3 region has 17 residues. As DNA, the CDR3 is TGCGCCAGCAGCTTGGAGTTGAGGGAACGAGGTAATTCACCCCTCCACTTT. This sequence encodes CASSLELRERGNSPLHF.

There are many counts of this clonotype. V is TRBV6-5 and J is TRBJ2-7; TRBD1 agrees at 11 bases. Germline CDR1 is MNHEY and CDR2 is SVGAGI. V dropped 6 bases and J dropped 4; count of bases not matched to a gene: 8. The CDR3 extends over 15 amino acids. Written as DNA, the CDR3 is TGTGCCAGCAGGCCCGGGACAGGGGGAACTTACGAGCAGTACTTC. Translation: CASRPGTGGTYEQYF.

This clonotype occurred many times. The chain is built from TRBV6-5 and TRBJ1-2; no reliable D call. V shed 5 bases and J shed 0 bases, with 7 bases lying between them. Germline CDR1 MNHEY, CDR2 SVGAGI. This CDR3 is built from 13 residues. CDR3 protein: CASSRVPNYGYTF. The DNA for the CDR3 is TGTGCCAGCAGTCGGGTACCTAACTATGGCTACACCTTC.

This clonotype was seen many times. The J gene is TRBJ2-1, the V gene TRBV20-1; 10 nucleotides agree with TRBD1. Germline-derived CDR1 and CDR2 are DFQATT and SNEGSKA (reference sequence). J was trimmed by 9 bases and V by 7 bases; bases with no gene match: 15. CDR3 length: 15 amino acids. CDR3 sequence (DNA): TGCAGTGAGATTTCAGGGACAGGGGCCCAAGGTGAGCAGTTCTTC. This gives the protein CSEISGTGAQGEQFF.

This clonotype was counted at least ten times. V is TRBV4-3 and J is TRBJ1-2; D might be TRBD1 (6 bases). The CDR3 has 16 residues. Germline assignment: CDR1 LGHNA and CDR2 YSLEER. Trimming removed 0 bases from V and 2 bases from J, with 13 bases in between. CDR3 nucleotides: TGCGCCAGCAGCCAAGATGGTACGGGGGCCAACTATGGCTACACCTTC. Translating gives CASSQDGTGANYGYTF.